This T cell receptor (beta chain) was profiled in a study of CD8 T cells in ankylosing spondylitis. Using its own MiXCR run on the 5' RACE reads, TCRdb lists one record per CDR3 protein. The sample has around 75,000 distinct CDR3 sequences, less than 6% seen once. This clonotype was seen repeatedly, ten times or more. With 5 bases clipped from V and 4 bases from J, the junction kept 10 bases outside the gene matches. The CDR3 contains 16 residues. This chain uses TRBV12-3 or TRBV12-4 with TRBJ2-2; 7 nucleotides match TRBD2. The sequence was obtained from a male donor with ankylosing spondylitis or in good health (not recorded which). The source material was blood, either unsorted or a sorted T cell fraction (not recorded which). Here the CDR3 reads CASSHSRGGITGELFF. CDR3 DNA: TGTGCCAGCAGTCACTCTAGGGGAGGGATCACCGGGGAGCTGTTTTTT.